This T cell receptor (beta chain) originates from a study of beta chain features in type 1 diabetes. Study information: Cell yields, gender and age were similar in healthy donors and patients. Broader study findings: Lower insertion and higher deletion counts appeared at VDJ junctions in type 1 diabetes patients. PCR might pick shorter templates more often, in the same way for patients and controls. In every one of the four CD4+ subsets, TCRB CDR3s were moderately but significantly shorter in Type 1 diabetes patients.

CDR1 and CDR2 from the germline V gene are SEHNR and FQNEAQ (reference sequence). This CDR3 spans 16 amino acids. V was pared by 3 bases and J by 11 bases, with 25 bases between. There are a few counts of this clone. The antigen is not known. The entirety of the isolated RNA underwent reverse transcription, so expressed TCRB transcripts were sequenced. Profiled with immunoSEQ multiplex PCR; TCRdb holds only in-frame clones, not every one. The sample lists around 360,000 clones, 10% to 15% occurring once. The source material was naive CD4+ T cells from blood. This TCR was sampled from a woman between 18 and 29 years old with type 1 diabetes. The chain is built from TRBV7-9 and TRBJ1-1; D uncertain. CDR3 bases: TGTGCCAGCAGCTTCGGTTTAGCAAGCGGTGGAATTGCGGCTTTCTTT. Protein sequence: CASSFGLASGGIAAFF.